This is a list of T cell receptor beta chains from one sample in a study of Ad26.COV2.S vaccination and SARS-CoV-2 variants. Generated by immunoSEQ multiplex PCR, the TCRdb table keeps only in-frame clones and is missing some. The table lists fewer than 400,000 clones, around 85% of them singletons, with 2% to 2.5% in the top ten. The sequencing used peripheral blood, collected in a trial of Ad26.COV2.S vaccine versus placebo. The receptors were sampled from a person aged 18-60 years who received the Ad26.COV2.S COVID-19 vaccine or a placebo. The CDR3 runs from the conserved cysteine through the conserved F or W. D genes are given only for firm matches. Only part of the rows carry a size: once, few, many, or a class if the clone is expanded.

D gene | J gene | V gene | CDR3 length | clone size | CDR3 DNA | CDR3 protein
TRBD2 | TRBJ2-1 | TRBV19 | 13 | NA | TGTGCCAGTGGACTAGCGGCGTACAATGAGCAGTTCTTC | CASGLAAYNEQFF
NA | TRBJ2-5 | TRBV3-1/TRBV3-2 | 13 | NA | TGTGCCAGCAGCCCGGCGGCCCAAGAGACCCAGTACTTC | CASSPAAQETQYF
NA | TRBJ2-1 | TRBV7-3 | 11 | once | TGTGCCAGCAGCTTAAATAATGAGCAGTTCTTC | CASSLNNEQFF
NA | TRBJ1-1 | TRBV9 | 16 | once | TGTGCCAGCAGCGTAGACCCACAGGGAGCCCACACTGAAGCTTTCTTT | CASSVDPQGAHTEAFF
NA | TRBJ2-5 | TRBV11-3 | 16 | NA | TGTGCCAGCAGCCCCTCTTTTGAGAGGGGTGGAGAGACCCAGTACTTC | CASSPSFERGGETQYF
NA | TRBJ1-6 | TRBV4-1 | 18 | NA | TGCGCCAGCAGCCAAGATTATGTGGGGACAAGGAAAACTTCACCCCTCCACTTT | CASSQDYVGTRKTSPLHF
NA | TRBJ1-5 | TRBV28 | 13 | few | TGTGCCAGCAGTCGGGGTGCTGGTCAGCCCCAGCATTTT | CASSRGAGQPQHF
TRBD2 | TRBJ2-3 | TRBV27 | 17 | NA | TGTGCCAGCAGCCTCCTCGGTAGCGGGGGGGCAACAGATACGCAGTATTTT | CASSLLGSGGATDTQYF
TRBD1 | TRBJ1-4 | TRBV5-1 | 14 | NA | TGCGCCAGCAGGCCGGACAGGGGAACGAGAAAACTGTTTTTT | CASRPDRGTRKLFF
NA | TRBJ1-2 | TRBV6-5 | 14 | NA | TGTGCCAGCAGCCGGACATTACGAACGGAAGGCTACACCTTC | CASSRTLRTEGYTF
NA | TRBJ1-5 | TRBV28 | 13 | NA | TGTGCCAGCAGTAGCCAGGGAAGACAGCCCCAGCATTTT | CASSSQGRQPQHF
NA | TRBJ1-4 | TRBV18 | 14 | NA | TGTGCCACCCCGTGGCGGGCAACTAATGAAAAACTGTTTTTT | CATPWRATNEKLFF
TRBD1 | TRBJ2-7 | TRBV4-1 | 16 | NA | TGCGCCAGCAGCCAGACAGTAGGGACAGGGGGCTTCGAGCAGTACTTC | CASSQTVGTGGFEQYF